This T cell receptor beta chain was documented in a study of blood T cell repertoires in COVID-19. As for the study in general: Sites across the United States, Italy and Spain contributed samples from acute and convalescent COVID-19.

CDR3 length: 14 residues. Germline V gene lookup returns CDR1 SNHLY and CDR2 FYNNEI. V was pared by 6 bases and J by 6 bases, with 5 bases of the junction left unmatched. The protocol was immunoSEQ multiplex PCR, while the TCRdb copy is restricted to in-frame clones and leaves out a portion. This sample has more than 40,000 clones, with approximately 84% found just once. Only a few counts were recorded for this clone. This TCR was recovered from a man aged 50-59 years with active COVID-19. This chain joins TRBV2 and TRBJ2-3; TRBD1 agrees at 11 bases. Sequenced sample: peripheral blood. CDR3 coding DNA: TGTGCCAGCAGGGACAGGGGGCTAGTGGATACGCAGTATTTT. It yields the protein CASRDRGLVDTQYF.